The 25 T cell receptor beta chains listed next were all sequenced from one sample in a study of blood T cells in healthy people across ages. Primers used in a second PCR of about 7 to 12 cycles were a sample-barcoded 5' primer and a J-beta primer mix. From the 5' RACE reads, TCRdb called clonotypes with MiXCR, one entry per CDR3 protein. The table includes more than 650,000 distinct CDR3 sequences, more than 25% detected once. The same sample was also used in a study of T cells of mothers and their children.

Material for sequencing was blood. These receptors all come from a boy between 10 and 17 years old in good health.

The V and J genes are TRBV24-1 and TRBJ2-2, with D possibly called TRBD1 or TRBD2 (6 bases each). Germline-derived CDR1 and CDR2 are KGHDR and SFDVKD. V lost 5 bases and J lost 2, with 20 bases in between. The CDR3 extends over 18 amino acids. For the CDR3, the DNA is TGTGCCACCAGTGGGACCCCTTCGGGGGCACTCAACACCGGGGAGCTGTTTTTT. Protein sequence: CATSGTPSGALNTGELFF.

This clonotype was seen a handful of times. V usage is TRBV7-9 and J usage is TRBJ2-2, with a weak D call TRBD2 (5 bases). The CDR3 is 13 residues long. The germline V and J ends were trimmed by 5 bases and 6 bases, with 10 bases remaining between them. CDR1 and CDR2 from the germline V gene are SEHNR and FQNEAQ (reference sequence). The CDR3 DNA sequence: TGTGCCAGCAGCCCCACTAGATCCGGGGAGCTGTTTTTT. Translation gives CASSPTRSGELFF.

This clonotype was counted only a few times. The rearrangement links TRBV7-3 to TRBJ2-3, with D unclear. This CDR3 has 15 residues. From germline, CDR1 is SGHTA and CDR2 FQGTGA. The V gene lost 0 bases and the J gene lost 4 bases, with 11 bases spanning the gap. DNA of the CDR3: TGTGCCAGCAGCTTAACAGGTTTGGTTCCAGATACGCAGTATTTT. Residues: CASSLTGLVPDTQYF.

The V call is TRBV12-3 or TRBV12-4, the J call TRBJ2-2; D may be TRBD1 (6 bases). This CDR3 region has 15 residues. V was cut by 1 base and J by 3 bases, with 9 bases left in between. CDR3 loop: CASSLVQGDTGELFF. CDR3 nucleotides: TGTGCCAGCAGTTTAGTACAGGGTGACACCGGGGAGCTGTTTTTT.

This clonotype has only a few counts. The chain recombines TRBV7-9 with TRBJ2-3; D gene ambiguous. V was pared by 8 bases and J by 1 base, with 19 bases between. The germline V gene encodes CDR1 SEHNR and CDR2 FQNEAQ (reference sequence). CDR3 length: 16 residues. The CDR3, as DNA: TGTGCCAGCGGCCTAATGGCCCTCGGAGGCACAGATACGCAGTATTTT. Translated, it gives CASGLMALGGTDTQYF.

The chain uses TRBV4-2 and TRBJ2-5; D is possibly TRBD1 (5 bases). Trimming cost V 0 bases and J 4 bases, with 12 bases left between them. The CDR3 covers 15 residues. CDR1 is LGHNA and CDR2 is YNFKEQ in the germline V gene. The CDR3 reads CASSQDTQGRETQYF. The CDR3 region has the DNA TGTGCCAGCAGCCAAGACACCCAGGGAAGAGAGACCCAGTACTTC.

This chain uses TRBV5-1 with TRBJ2-3; no reliable D call. The V and J ends lost 4 bases and 4 bases respectively, with 10 bases between them. The CDR3 is 13 residues long. Germline loops: CDR1 SGHRS, CDR2 YFSETQ. CDR3 in DNA: TGCGCCAGCAGCAGGGCCCTCCCAGATACGCAGTATTTT. As protein: CASSRALPDTQYF.

The chain is built from TRBV7-6 and TRBJ2-5; D possibly matches TRBD1 or TRBD2 (5 bases each). Germline V CDR1 and CDR2: SGHVS, FNYEAQ. The CDR3 is 18 amino acids. Trimming cost V 4 bases and J 4 bases, with 25 bases left between them. The CDR3 nucleotides are TGTGCCAGCAGCTCTCTCTCCCGCCGGGACGCAAAAGGAGAGACCCAGTACTTC. Translated, it gives CASSSLSRRDAKGETQYF.

The chain couples TRBV5-1 to TRBJ2-5; D call uncertain. The CDR3 extends over 15 amino acids. The germline gives CDR1 SGHRS, CDR2 YFSETQ. V lost 1 base and J 5 bases, leaving 15 bases between the germline ends. CDR3 sequence: CASSLNLGSPETQYF. The DNA of the CDR3 is TGCGCCAGCAGCTTGAACTTAGGATCGCCCGAGACCCAGTACTTC.

The V call is TRBV12-3 or TRBV12-4, the J call TRBJ2-5; 8 bases match TRBD1. V lost 8 bases and J lost 2; bases outside the gene matches: 7. This CDR3 is 14 amino acids long. Written as DNA, the CDR3 is TGTGCCAGCGGAATACAGGGGGGACAAGAGACCCAGTACTTC. Translated: CASGIQGGQETQYF.

V gene TRBV29-1 combines with J gene TRBJ2-3; TRBD2 might be the D (6 bases). The ends were cut back, 3 bases at V and 4 bases at J, with 17 bases in the middle. The CDR3 sequence is 15 residues long. Germline V CDR1 and CDR2: SQVTM, ANQGSEA. DNA for the CDR3: TGCAGCGTTGATGGAGGGCAAACGGCTCCAGATACGCAGTATTTT. Amino acids: CSVDGGQTAPDTQYF.

The V gene is TRBV4-2, the J gene TRBJ2-2; maybe TRBD2 (6 bases). The CDR3 spans 14 residues. Per the germline V gene, CDR1 is LGHNA and CDR2 is YNFKEQ. V shed 5 bases and J shed 1 base, with 8 bases lying between them. CDR3 DNA sequence: TGTGCCAGCAGCTCGGGGGTGAACACCGGGGAGCTGTTTTTT. It yields the protein CASSSGVNTGELFF.

This clonotype was seen at least ten times. The rearrangement links TRBV20-1 to TRBJ2-1, with TRBD2 matching over 9 bases. The length of the CDR3 is 15 residues. The trim removed 7 bases at V and 0 bases at J, leaving 7 bases unmatched. Germline CDR1 reads DFQATT; CDR2 reads SNEGSKA (reference sequence). The CDR3 spells CSVLSRGGSYNEQFF. The DNA of the CDR3 is TGCAGTGTACTCTCGCGGGGGGGCTCCTACAATGAGCAGTTCTTC.

The chain couples TRBV20-1 to TRBJ2-3, with D unresolved. The V end was cut by 0 bases, the J end by 6 bases, with 13 bases between. Germline lookup yields CDR1 DFQATT and CDR2 SNEGSKA (reference sequence). This CDR3 has 14 residues. Here the CDR3 DNA reads TGCAGTGCTAGAGACGACCTCACCAGGGATACGCAGTATTTT. This encodes CSARDDLTRDTQYF.

This clonotype has a handful of counts. This sequence joins TRBV29-1 and TRBJ2-3; 8 bases match TRBD1. The CDR3 sequence is 13 residues long. With V trimmed by 6 bases and J by 5 bases, 7 bases remained unmatched. Germline CDR1 and CDR2: SQVTM and ANQGSEA. CDR3 DNA: TGCAGCGTCACAGGACAGGGTAAAGATACGCAGTATTTT. Translated: CSVTGQGKDTQYF.

This clonotype occurred a few times. The chain couples TRBV7-2 to TRBJ1-5; D unresolved. The CDR3 is 16 residues long. Germline V gene sequence: CDR1 SGHTA, CDR2 FQGNSA. Trimming took 0 bases from V and 4 from J, leaving 13 bases between them. CDR3 region: CASSLAGSTTNQPQHF. The CDR3 DNA reads as TGTGCCAGCAGCTTAGCTGGGTCGACAACAAATCAGCCCCAGCATTTT.

This clonotype was detected a few times. V is TRBV11-2 and J is TRBJ2-5; perhaps TRBD1 as D (5 bases). Trimming pared 5 bases from V and 3 bases from J, leaving 13 bases between. Germline CDR1 reads SGHAT; CDR2 reads FQNNGV. The CDR3 runs to 14 residues. This chain's CDR3 is CASSPLKGKETQYF. Here the CDR3 DNA reads TGTGCCAGCAGCCCCTTAAAGGGGAAAGAGACCCAGTACTTC.

This clonotype was observed once. This sequence joins TRBV11-2 and TRBJ1-5; maybe TRBD1 (6 bases). The V gene's germline CDR1 is SGHAT and CDR2 FQNNGV. The CDR3 totals 14 residues. V lost 5 bases, J lost 7 bases, and 15 bases lay in between. The CDR3 is CASSPSRGDQPQHF. For the CDR3, the DNA is TGTGCCAGCAGCCCCTCCAGGGGAGACCAGCCCCAGCATTTT.

This chain connects TRBV30 to TRBJ2-3; no clear D. This CDR3 is built from 13 residues. Germline V gene sequence: CDR1 GTSNPN, CDR2 SVGIG (reference sequence). The V and J ends lost 4 bases and 1 base respectively, with 9 bases between them. The CDR3 loop is CAWTRSRTDTQYF. The CDR3 nucleotides are TGTGCCTGGACACGCTCCCGCACAGATACGCAGTATTTT.

This clonotype was counted a few times. For the CDR3, the DNA is TGCAGTGCTACTATACCTGACAGGGGGGGCACTGAAGCTTTCTTT. Translation: CSATIPDRGGTEAFF. The V gene is TRBV20-1, the J gene TRBJ1-1, with 9 bases aligning to TRBD1. Per germline, CDR1 DFQATT and CDR2 SNEGSKA (reference sequence). CDR3 length equals 15 residues. J gave up 4 bases and V 4 bases, and 10 bases lay outside the gene matches.

The rearrangement links TRBV20-1 to TRBJ2-5, with D hard to call. Germline V gene lookup returns CDR1 DFQATT and CDR2 SNEGSKA (reference sequence). The length of the CDR3 is 12 residues. V lost 5 bases and J 1 base, leaving 8 bases between the germline ends. The CDR3 bases are TGCAGTGCTGTCCGCGGCCAAGAGACCCAGTACTTC. Translation gives CSAVRGQETQYF.

The rearrangement uses TRBV12-3 or TRBV12-4 and TRBJ2-1; 7 bases agree with TRBD2. J was trimmed by 8 bases and V by 0 bases; bases with no gene match: 10. The CDR3 totals 16 residues. The CDR3 nucleotides are TGTGCCAGCAGTTTAGCCCGATTCACACGGGGGGATGAGCAGTTCTTC. This translates into CASSLARFTRGDEQFF.

This clonotype came up many times. Compared with germline, one end of the junction differs, possibly owing to a read error. J is TRBJ2-5 and V is TRBV5-1, with D perhaps matching TRBD2 (5 bases). Per the germline V gene, CDR1 is SGHRS and CDR2 is YFSETQ. The CDR3 sequence is 12 residues long. The CDR3 DNA is TGTGCCAGCAGCTTAGCGCGGGAGACCCAGTACTTC. Translating gives CASSLARETQYF.

This chain connects TRBV12-5 to TRBJ2-5, with TRBD1 as a possible D gene (6 bases). V was pared by 1 base and J by 0 bases, with 18 bases between. The CDR3 is made up of 18 amino acids. Germline-derived CDR1 and CDR2 are LGHNT and FRNRAP. In nucleotides, the CDR3 is TGTGCTAGTGGTTTGGGTACCCGGACAGAAATGTACCAAGAGACCCAGTACTTC. It translates to CASGLGTRTEMYQETQYF.

This sequence joins TRBV11-2 and TRBJ2-7; 9 bases map to TRBD1. CDR3 length equals 14 residues. V was clipped by 4 bases and J by 3 bases; unmatched bases: 4. The germline CDR1 and CDR2 sequences are SGHAT and FQNNGV. The CDR3 region has the DNA TGTGCCAGCAGCTCCTGGACAGGGGTCTACGAGCAGTACTTC. Protein product: CASSSWTGVYEQYF. Complete variable domain (other parts from reference TRBV11-2 and TRBJ2-7): EAGVAQSPRYKIIEKRQSVAFWCNPISGHATLYWYQQILGQGPKLLIQFQNNGVVDDSQLPKDRFSAERLKGVDSTLKIQPAKLEDSAVYLCASSSWTGVYEQYFGPGTRLTVT.